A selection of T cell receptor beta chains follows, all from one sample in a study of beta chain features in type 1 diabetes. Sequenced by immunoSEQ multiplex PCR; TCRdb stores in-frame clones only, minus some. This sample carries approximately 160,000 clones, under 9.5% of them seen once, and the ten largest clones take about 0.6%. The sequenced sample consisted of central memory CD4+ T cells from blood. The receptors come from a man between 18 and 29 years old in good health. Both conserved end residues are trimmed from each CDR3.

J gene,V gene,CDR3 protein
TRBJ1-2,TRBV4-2,ASSQPGQGGLYGYT
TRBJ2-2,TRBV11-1,ASTQLGHRTGELF
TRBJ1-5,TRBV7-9,ASSSTSGQGRQPQH
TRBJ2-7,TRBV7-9,ASSPPWQARITYEQY
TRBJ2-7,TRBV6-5,ASRQGRTGWDEQY
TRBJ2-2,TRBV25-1,ASRGLGAENTGELF
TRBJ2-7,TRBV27,ASSRDSVIYEQY
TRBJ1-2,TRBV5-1,ASSRDDRGNYGYT
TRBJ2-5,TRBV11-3,ASSLDRGKTQY
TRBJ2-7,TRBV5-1,ASSFAGGPYEQY
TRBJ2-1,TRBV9,ASSLEGQSYNEQF
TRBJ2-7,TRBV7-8,ASSSDRGRWH
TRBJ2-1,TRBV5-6,ASSLWTSGTYNEQF
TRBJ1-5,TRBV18,ASSSGSVRSGSNQPQH
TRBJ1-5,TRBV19,ASSSGQGDQPQH
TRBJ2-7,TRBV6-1,ASSDWTGSSYEQY
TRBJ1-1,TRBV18,ASSAGAITEAF
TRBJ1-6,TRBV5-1,ASSSWTENSPLH
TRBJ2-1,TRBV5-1,ASSLDLGLAGYQF
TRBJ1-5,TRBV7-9,ASSLSGDQPQH
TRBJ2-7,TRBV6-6,ASRSGLAGASEQY
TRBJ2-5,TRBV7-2,ASSSWGGQGSETQY
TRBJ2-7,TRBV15,ATGSDLGFGYEQY
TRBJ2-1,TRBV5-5,ASSLLATGANNEQF
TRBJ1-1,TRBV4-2,ASSADTRNTEAF
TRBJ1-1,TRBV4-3,ASSQESGGYTEAF
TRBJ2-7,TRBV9,ASSVEVVGGLSYEQY
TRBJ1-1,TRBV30,AWTPDSQNTEAF
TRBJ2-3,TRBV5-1,ASSLHGQGSTDTQY
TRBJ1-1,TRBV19,ASRSGQTGPEAF
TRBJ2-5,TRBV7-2,ASTLGQGVETQY
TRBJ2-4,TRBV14,ASSQTGGIKNIQY
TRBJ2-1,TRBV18,ASSPPGSREQF
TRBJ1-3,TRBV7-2,ASSAHAGTGNTIY
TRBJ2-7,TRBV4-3,AAGQTEQY
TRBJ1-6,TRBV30,AWSSPPWGRGQDSPLH
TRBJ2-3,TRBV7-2,ASSRQGGTSTDTQY
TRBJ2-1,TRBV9,ASSVALAGVKQF
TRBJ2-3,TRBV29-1,SAAGHSSTDTQY
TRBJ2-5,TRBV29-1,SVSFGTGQETQY
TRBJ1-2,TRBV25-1,ASSDTGSRSSYT
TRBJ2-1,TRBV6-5,ASSRGQLSYNEQF
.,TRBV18,ASWAEADYEQY
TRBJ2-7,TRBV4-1,ASSQDVTDSYEQY
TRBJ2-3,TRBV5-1,ASSLVAGTDTQY
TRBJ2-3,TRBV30,AWTLAGTRTDTQY
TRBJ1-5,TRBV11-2,ASSLQGNQPQH
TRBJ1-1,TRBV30,AWSKTGRRDTEAF
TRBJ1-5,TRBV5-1,ASSFRPGGYTGNQPQH
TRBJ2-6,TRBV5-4,ASSLGQLGANVLT
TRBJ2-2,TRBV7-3,ASARGQGASGELF
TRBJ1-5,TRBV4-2,ASSQTGRSGNQPQH
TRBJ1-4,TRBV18,ASSPSEDRGLEKLF
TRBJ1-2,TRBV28,ASSSSQGEGYT
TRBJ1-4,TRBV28,ASRRQGRGREKLF